This T cell receptor beta chain was sequenced during a study of blood T cell repertoires in COVID-19. Across the whole study: T cells, B-cell-depleted T cells, or PBMCs provided the cDNA or gDNA that served as material.

The CDR3 runs 13 residues. The junction had 3 bases not matched to a gene; V was cut back by 5 bases and J by 3 bases. Per the germline V gene, CDR1 is GTSNPN and CDR2 is SVGIG (reference sequence). The protocol was immunoSEQ multiplex PCR, while the TCRdb copy is restricted to in-frame clones and leaves out a portion. Of approximately 110,000 clones listed, less than 80% are singletons. The sample comprised peripheral blood. This clonotype originated in a man between 65 and 85 years old with active or convalescent COVID-19. The chain has TRBV30 and TRBJ1-1; 10 bases map to TRBD1. The CDR3, as DNA: TGTGCCTGGGACAGGGGGCTCGACACTGAAGCTTTCTTT. Translated, it gives CAWDRGLDTEAFF.